One and the same sample provided the 5 T cell receptor beta chains below, sequenced in a study of blood T cells in healthy people across ages. Sample-barcoded 5' priming and a J-beta primer mix drove a second PCR of about 6 to 12 cycles. One entry per CDR3 protein, called by TCRdb with MiXCR from the 5' RACE reads. The data hold around 2 million distinct CDR3 sequences, with 39% observed a single time. The sequencing input was blood. The origin of the receptors is a human donor in good health.

This clonotype was recorded a few times. This chain uses TRBV2 with TRBJ2-1, with 8 bases identical to TRBD2. Germline values: CDR1 SNHLY, CDR2 FYNNEI. The trim removed 8 bases at V and 3 bases at J, leaving 6 bases unmatched. This CDR3 comprises 14 residues. CDR3 in amino acids: CASRGTSGYNEQFF. CDR3 in DNA: TGTGCCAGCCGAGGAACTAGCGGCTACAATGAGCAGTTCTTC.

The chain carries TRBV12-3 or TRBV12-4 and TRBJ2-1, with D maybe TRBD2 (5 bases). CDR3 length: 14 amino acids. Trimming pared 1 base from V and 10 bases from J, leaving 14 bases between. CDR3 sequence: CASSLVSREGEQFF. The CDR3 nucleotides read TGTGCCAGCAGTTTAGTTTCCCGAGAGGGCGAGCAGTTCTTC.

The V call is TRBV3-1, the J call TRBJ1-2, with TRBD1 identical over 10 bases. The CDR3 is 17 amino acids. V dropped 1 base and J dropped 2; count of bases not matched to a gene: 7. Germline-derived CDR1 and CDR2 are LGHDT and YNNKEL (reference sequence). Here the CDR3 reads CASSQGPGQGRNYGYTF. DNA for the CDR3: TGTGCCAGCAGCCAAGGTCCGGGACAGGGGAGAAACTATGGCTACACCTTC.

The chain recombines TRBV7-2 with TRBJ2-7; D unclear. The germline V and J ends were trimmed by 5 bases and 2 bases, with 22 bases remaining between them. The CDR3 contains 17 residues. Germline V gene data show CDR1 as SGHTA and CDR2 as FQGNSA. The CDR3: CASSTIKGPSKAYEQYF. The CDR3 coding sequence is TGTGCCAGCAGCACTATAAAAGGTCCCTCTAAGGCCTACGAGCAGTACTTC.

This clonotype was recorded a few times. The chain has TRBV4-1 and TRBJ2-7; 7 bases are a match to TRBD1. Losses at the gene ends were 4 bases for V and 4 bases for J; bases not matched to a gene: 10. Germline CDR1 is MGHRA and CDR2 is YSYEKL. There are 15 residues in the CDR3. The CDR3 nucleotides read TGCGCCAGCAGCCCCGCCCGGGACAGAGTATACGAGCAGTACTTC. It codes for CASSPARDRVYEQYF.